This TCR beta chain originates from a study of cytotoxic CD8 clonotypes in ibrutinib-treated CLL (dated by TCRdb to the early 2020s). In terms of the full investigation: The cohort had ten to twelve relapsed/refractory and around 16 treatment-naive patients; roughly 17 were IGHV unmutated. Responses were partial in 25 or so patients and complete in 2; after median about 63 months follow-up, roughly 14 stayed in remission and about twelve progressed. Samples at response were collected after a median of about 11 months of treatment, with a range of about 6 to 40 months. On average, each sample had hundreds of thousands of productive templates and more than 75,000 productive rearrangements. Of the 90 or so participants in the trial, approximately 26 had longitudinal samples available. Cryopreserved peripheral blood mononuclear cells were collected at three points: before therapy, at response, and at either sustained remission or disease progression. Patients were still on ibrutinib when every remission and progressive disease sample was collected. Study-wide conclusions, independent of this receptor: Public clonotypes were rare and either contracted or stayed stable during treatment, and the rise in clonality at ibrutinib response reflected the expansion of private clonotypes. Sampling times were not matched between patients in sustained remission and patients whose disease was progressing, and lymph node repertoires were not examined. An increase in clonality was observed at ibrutinib response, with clonality remaining stable during sustained remission and falling back toward baseline at progression. Baseline clonality was found to be higher than that of age-matched healthy donors and was strongly correlated with circulating CD8+ T-cell counts.

On a MiSeq, deep resolution sequencing aimed for a depth between 1 in 1 million and 1 in 200,000 T cells, with each clonotype covered around 10x on average. TCR beta libraries were generated with the immunoSEQ hsTCRB Kit. Regarding the original processing steps: ImmunoSEQ Data Assistant and ImmunoSEQ Analyzer were used for data analysis, and V, D and J genes were assigned according to IMGT definitions. Clonality, which ranges from 0 to 1, was calculated as one minus the normalized Shannon entropy of productive rearrangement frequencies. Public clonotype analysis was restricted to overrepresented clonotypes comprising at least 0.05% of each patient's repertoire. Some 12 age-matched healthy donor repertoires from immuneACCESS served as clonality controls. Imported from immuneACCESS, the table was reduced by TCRdb to in-frame sequences with V and J called. These copies leave out some clones; in studies compared against another copy, an unresolved V gene accounts for under half, and the cause of the remainder is not known. The DNA gave D and trimming, while V, J and clone size come from that table. The sample records some 92,000 clones, around 77% of which are singletons. Just under 25% of the sample lies in the top ten.

What the time point label conveys for this sample: approximately 2 years on ibrutinib. Approximately 2 micrograms of genomic DNA were extracted from cryopreserved PBMCs for TCR beta library preparation. Longitudinal blood samples from CLL patients receiving ibrutinib monotherapy were subjected to high-throughput TCR beta sequencing. The patients took part in an open-label, single-center phase 2 trial of ibrutinib monotherapy. V loses 4 bases at its end and J loses 4 bases; junction bases beyond the gene matches: 8. The CDR3 contains 15 residues, cysteine and phenylalanine counted. Only the CDR3 part of the read is kept: 45 bases, read in frame from the first base. Looking up the germline V gene (reference sequence) yields CDR1 SEHNR and CDR2 FQNEAQ. Turning to this clone: Its antigen is currently not known. No much larger clone is present one base from it, and per-base qualities are unavailable.

This specimen was PBMCs, taken after 24 months of ibrutinib treatment. The origin of this receptor is a human donor with chronic lymphocytic leukemia. The sequence joins TRBV7-9 to TRBJ2-3, with 7 junctional bases fitting TRBD1. CDR3 protein: CASSSSTGKADTQYF. The DNA sequence follows: TGTGCCAGCAGCTCCTCGACAGGGAAGGCAGATACGCAGTATTTT.